This T cell receptor beta chain was sequenced in a study of T cells after yellow fever vaccination. The wider study: With SMART-Seq v4 Ultra Low Input, the fractions containing low cell numbers were prepared.

This CDR3 is 15 amino acids long. V gave up 0 bases and J gave up 2 bases; unmatched junction bases: 6. Germline CDR1 is DFQATT and CDR2 is SNEGSKA (reference sequence). General study findings and limits: A weaker secondary response peaked on day 5, the primary on day 15. Overlap between CD4 and CD8 compartments was detected for a small share of clonotypes. In post-booster samples, most primary-vaccination clones reappeared (around 95% CD4, 70% to 90% CD8).

This clonotype was found a few times. The antigen is not known. Via MiXCR, TCRdb re-called the 5' RACE reads, giving one row per CDR3 protein. The data contain just under 600,000 distinct CDR3 sequences, roughly 14% of them seen just once; the ten biggest clones take up roughly 13%. The specimen comprised PBMCs, sampled on the day of the yellow fever booster vaccination. The chain links TRBV20-1 to TRBJ2-5; TRBD1 matches 7 bases. This receptor was taken from a man aged 30-40 years who received the YFV17D yellow fever vaccine. Here the CDR3 reads CSARDRRTGQETQYF. CDR3 nucleotides: TGCAGTGCTAGAGATCGGAGGACAGGTCAAGAGACCCAGTACTTC.